This TCR beta chain was retrieved from a study of CD8 T cells in ankylosing spondylitis. V dropped 0 bases and J dropped 6 bases, with 8 bases sitting between them. This CDR3 spans 14 amino acids. Looked up from germline, CDR1 is LGHDT and CDR2 is YNNKEL (reference sequence). TCRdb passed the 5' RACE reads through MiXCR, listing each CDR3 protein once. There are hundreds of thousands of distinct CDR3 sequences in the sample; 20% to 30% occur only once, and more than 6.5% lies in the top ten. This clonotype was recorded at least ten times. The sample was blood, either unsorted or a sorted T cell fraction (not recorded which). The rearrangement joins TRBV3-1 to TRBJ2-2; no clear D. This TCR came from a male donor with ankylosing spondylitis or in good health (not recorded which). CDR3 bases: TGTGCCAGCAGCCAAGAGGGAAGGGCCGGGGAGCTGTTTTTT. Translating it yields CASSQEGRAGELFF.